This T cell receptor beta chain was sequenced during a study of vaccination and CD4 T cells after COVID-19. Sequenced with the Oncomine TCR Beta short-read assay was DNA taken from cultured CD4+ T cells. Using its own MiXCR run on the PCR reads, TCRdb lists one record per CDR3 protein. The sample has 5,900 or so distinct CDR3 sequences; just under 45% are singletons. Treatment specified: 10-day PBMC culture with coronavirus spike peptide pools or control peptides (ViraFEST assay). Unexposed donor CD4+ T cells predated the COVID-19 pandemic, collected 2011-2018. A note on this clonotype: As yet, its antigen is unknown. One junction end does not reproduce the germline sequence, and a read error may be involved.

Germline CDR1 SGHVS, CDR2 FNYEAQ. This CDR3 has 13 amino acids. Sequencing was done on a sample of CD4+ T cells from blood, cultured in vitro. The chain employs TRBV7-6 and TRBJ1-3, with D uncertain. This clonotype originated in a human donor in good health. The CDR3, as DNA: TGTGCTAGCAGCTTTAACTCTGGAAACACCATATATTTT. It specifies CASSFNSGNTIYF.